This TCR beta chain was sequenced for a study of Graves' ophthalmopathy and Graves' hyperthyroidism listed by TCRdb under 2018. A note on the overall study: Peripheral blood samples were taken at the time of initial diagnosis, before any treatment was given. In total, 135 blood samples were TCR-sequenced: fewer than 50 ophthalmopathy, around 75 hyperthyroidism and approximately 17 hyperthyroidism-to-ophthalmopathy patients. In roughly six hyperthyroidism patients, the T-cell repertoire of thyroid tissue was compared with the T-cell repertoire of blood. An independent validation cohort comprised 18 to 20 hyperthyroidism patients and 15 to 17 patients who later progressed from hyperthyroidism to ophthalmopathy. A discovery set of about a hundred patients (43 ophthalmopathy, under 65 stable hyperthyroidism) was enrolled to explore V-J signatures distinguishing ophthalmopathy from hyperthyroidism. Once sampling was done, hyperthyroidism patients were given methimazole at a starting dose of 30 mg daily, while ophthalmopathy patients were given high-dose intravenous methylprednisolone. The study used TCR beta repertoire signatures to distinguish Graves' ophthalmopathy from Graves' hyperthyroidism and to predict progression to ophthalmopathy. Overall results and qualifications from the work: No statistical method was used to predetermine the sample size, and group allocation was not hidden from the investigators. In cross-validation, the 13-signature model distinguished ophthalmopathy from stable hyperthyroidism with around 90% sensitivity and about 81% specificity, while in the test set the corresponding values were roughly 80% and 75%. In validation, the model predicted ophthalmopathy progression with about 71% sensitivity and about 73% specificity; some 13 predicted patients were CT-confirmed with GO in a median of around 6 months. Among expanded thyroid clonotypes with frequency above 0.001, most also showed up in blood, which suggests that blood repertoires may reflect the thyroid immune response.

For repertoire sequencing, TCR beta CDR3 regions were amplified from RNA transcripts. The first round was an RT-PCR using HTBI primers with the Qiagen OneStep RT-PCR kit, and this first round was followed by a second-round multiplex PCR, then size selection and purification. Libraries were sequenced on an Illumina HiSeq2000 using paired-end 100 bp reads. The authors processed their data as follows. SOAPnuke was used to process the reads, removing any read that contained adapters or uncalled bases, had a mean Phred below 15, or lacked an exact match to the constant primer or identifier. High-quality paired reads were merged with COPE v1.2.5. Clonotypes were defined as unique nucleotide sequences and were aligned to IMGT TRB V, D and J references using MiTCR v1.1. Analysis was restricted to V-J combinations with a frequency above 0.0001, which covered about 99% of repertoires. For each V-J combination, a TCR clonal expansion and chaos score was defined as the ratio of F50 clonal expansion to chaos observed in the TCRdist matrix. Welch's t-statistics and random forest were used to narrow the features down to approximately 13 V-J combinations, which were then fed into a naive Bayes classifier. The similarity between thyroid and blood repertoires was quantified using the Morisita-Horn index. TCRdb reprocessed the public reads (quality trimming at Q25 with fastp, clone calling with MiXCR) and kept in-frame beta chains. Duplicate CDR3 protein sequences are folded into a single record with the most common DNA and genes. TCRdb's processing, not the authors', yielded these V and J calls. The sample contains hundreds of thousands of distinct CDR3 sequences, about 41% of them found a single time. The top ten constitute under 3.5% of the sample.

Ophthalmopathy patients were characterized by moderately to severely active disease, a Clinical Activity Score of at least 3, a NOSPECS grade of at least 4, and a disease duration under 3 months. Patients with other autoimmune diseases, uncontrolled infections, pregnancy or lactation were excluded from the study. Diagnosis was based on clinical symptoms, serum thyroxine, TRAb, thyroid ultrasound and orbital computed tomography. PBMCs were isolated from about 9 ml of fresh peripheral blood by Ficoll-Paque density gradient centrifugation. Total RNA was extracted using Trizol reagent, and RNA quality was checked on an Agilent 2100 Bioanalyzer. To note about this clonotype: Its antigen is not yet known. Base qualities are missing; no much larger clone stands one base away.

The germline V gene (reference sequence) specifies SEHNR as CDR1 and FQNEAQ as CDR2. Reading from cysteine to phenylalanine, the CDR3 counts 15 amino acids. Only the CDR3 DNA is retained, 45 bases long and in frame from the first base. Trimming accounts for 5 bases at V and 4 bases at J, while the number of junction bases matched to no gene is 8. The chain employs TRBV7-9 and TRBJ1-3, with TRBD1 matching 7 junction bases. Sequencing was performed on peripheral blood. This TCR was recovered from an adult man with Graves' ophthalmopathy. The CDR3 reads as follows: CASSPQLGQGNTIYF. DNA sequence: TGTGCCAGCAGCCCCCAACTGGGACAGGGAAACACCATATATTTT.